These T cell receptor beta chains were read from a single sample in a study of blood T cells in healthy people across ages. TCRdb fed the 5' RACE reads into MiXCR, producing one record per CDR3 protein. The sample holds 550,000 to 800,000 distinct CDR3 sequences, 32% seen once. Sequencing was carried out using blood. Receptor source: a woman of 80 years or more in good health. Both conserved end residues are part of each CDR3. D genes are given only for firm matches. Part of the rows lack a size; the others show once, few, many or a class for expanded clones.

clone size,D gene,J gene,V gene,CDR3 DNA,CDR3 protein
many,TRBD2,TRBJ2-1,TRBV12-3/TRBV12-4,TGTGCCAGCAGTCTCCAGCGGGGGGACTACAATGAGCAGTTCTTC,CASSLQRGDYNEQFF
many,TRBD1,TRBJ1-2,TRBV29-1,TGCAGCGTTGAGGACAGGGCTGGCTATGGCTACACCTTC,CSVEDRAGYGYTF
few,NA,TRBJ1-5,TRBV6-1,TGTGCCACCAACAGGGACGGGAGCAATCAGCCCCAGCATTTT,CATNRDGSNQPQHF
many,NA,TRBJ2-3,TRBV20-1,TGCAGTGCTTTAGCGGAGGGCACAGATACGCAGTATTTT,CSALAEGTDTQYF
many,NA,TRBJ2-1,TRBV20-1,TGCAGTGCCAAACCTTATGAGCAGTTCTTC,CSAKPYEQFF
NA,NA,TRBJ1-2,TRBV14,TGTGCCAGCAGCCAAGGATTGATAGACTGGTATGGCTACACCTTC,CASSQGLIDWYGYTF
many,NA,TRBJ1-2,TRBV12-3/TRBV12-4,TGTGCCAGCAGTAAAACCGTCGGGACAAGAGCTAACTATGGCTACACCTTC,CASSKTVGTRANYGYTF
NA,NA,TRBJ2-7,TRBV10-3,TGTGCCTCACAGGGTTTCTCCTACGAGCAGTACTTC,CASQGFSYEQYF
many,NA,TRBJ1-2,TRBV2,TGTGCCAGCAGTGGCGAGGGGAGCAACTATGGCTACACCTTC,CASSGEGSNYGYTF
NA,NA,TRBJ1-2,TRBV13,TGTGTCAGCAGCTTCCAGGGAATGGTCTATGGCTACACCTTC,CVSSFQGMVYGYTF
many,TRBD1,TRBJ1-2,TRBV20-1,TGCAGTGTTAGAGGCTTACAGGGGTACTATGGCTACACCTTC,CSVRGLQGYYGYTF
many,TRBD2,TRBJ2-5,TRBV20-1,TGCAGTGCTTCCCCGGGACTAGCGTTCCAAGAGACCCAGTACTTC,CSASPGLAFQETQYF
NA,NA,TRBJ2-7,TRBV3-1,TGTGCCAGCAGCCAAGACCCAGGGACCTACGAGCAGTACTTC,CASSQDPGTYEQYF
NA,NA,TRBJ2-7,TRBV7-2,TGTGCCAGCCGTCTGGGGGGATGTGGCGAGCAGTACTTC,CASRLGGCGEQYF
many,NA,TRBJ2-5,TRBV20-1,TGCAGTGCTAGTATGGGTGGCGGTACGGGGCTTATACAAGAGACCCAGTACTTC,CSASMGGGTGLIQETQYF
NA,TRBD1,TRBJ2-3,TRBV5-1,TGCGCCAGCAGCGGACCGGGACAGGGGGTCTTGGATACGCAGTATTTT,CASSGPGQGVLDTQYF
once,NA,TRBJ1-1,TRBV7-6,TGTGCCAGCAGCTTGGTACCGGGGAACCCACTGAACACTGAAGCTTTCTTT,CASSLVPGNPLNTEAFF
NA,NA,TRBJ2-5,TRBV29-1,TGCAGCGTCCGGGGGCAAGATGAGACCCAGTACTTC,CSVRGQDETQYF
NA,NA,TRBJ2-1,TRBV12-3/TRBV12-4,TGTGCCAGCAGTTTTATGAGGGGGGGCGTCAATGAGCAGTTCTTC,CASSFMRGGVNEQFF
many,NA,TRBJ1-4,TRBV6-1,TGTGCCAGCCGGGCCGGGACGGCTAATGAAAAACTGTTTTTT,CASRAGTANEKLFF
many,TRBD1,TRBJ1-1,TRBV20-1,TGCAGTGCTGCCTTGGGACAGGGCAACACTGAAGCTTTCTTT,CSAALGQGNTEAFF
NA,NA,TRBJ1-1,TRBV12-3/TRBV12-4,TGTGCCAGCAGTTTAGGGACAGAGGGCACTGAAGCTTTCTTT,CASSLGTEGTEAFF
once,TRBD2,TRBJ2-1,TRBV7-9,TGTGCCAGCAGCATCGCAAGCGGGGGGCAGGATGAGCAGTTCTTC,CASSIASGGQDEQFF
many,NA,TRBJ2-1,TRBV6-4,TGTGCCAGCAGTCCAGGGGGGGGCACCGGTAATGAGCAGTTCTTC,CASSPGGGTGNEQFF
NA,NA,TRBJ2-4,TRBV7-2,TGTGCCAGCAGCTTACGGGACCCTTCGGAAAACATTCAGTACTTC,CASSLRDPSENIQYF
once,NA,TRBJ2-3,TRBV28,TGTGCCAGCAGGTCGCCTTACACAGATACGCAGTATTTT,CASRSPYTDTQYF
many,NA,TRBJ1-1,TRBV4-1,TGCGCCAGCAGCCAAGATCTTGGGGAAGCTTTCTTT,CASSQDLGEAFF
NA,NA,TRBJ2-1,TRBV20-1,TGCAGTGCTGAGACTGCCTACAATGGGCAGTTCTTC,CSAETAYNGQFF
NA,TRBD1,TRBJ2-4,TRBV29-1,TGCAGCGCTGGGACAGGGCAACTAGCCAAAAACATTCAGTACTTC,CSAGTGQLAKNIQYF
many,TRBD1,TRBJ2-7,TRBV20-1,TGCAGTGCTAGAGATGGTGCAGGGGGCCCCTACGAGCAGTACTTC,CSARDGAGGPYEQYF
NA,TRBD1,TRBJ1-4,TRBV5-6,TGTGCCAGCAGCTGGGGACAGACTGAAAAACTGTTTTTT,CASSWGQTEKLFF
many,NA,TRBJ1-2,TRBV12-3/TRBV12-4,TGTGCCAGCAGTCCCCCGCGCCTGAGAGAAAACTATGGCTACACCTTC,CASSPPRLRENYGYTF